This TCR beta chain stems from a study of Ad26.COV2.S vaccination and SARS-CoV-2 variants. TCRdb's table, derived via immunoSEQ multiplex PCR, lists solely in-frame clones and lacks some. Counted here are 300,000 to 400,000 clones, roughly 84% occurring once; the ten biggest clones make up 3.4%. The treatment here: over 15 received Ad26.COV2.S at low or high dose, single or two shots; about 5 received placebo; per-sample allocation not given. The study sampled participants on day 63 after the first vaccine or placebo injection. Trimming shortened V by 4 bases and J by 1 base, and 4 bases separated the two germline ends. The CDR3 is 13 amino acids. The V gene's germline CDR1 is SNHLY and CDR2 FYNNEI.

Source: peripheral blood, taken in a trial of Ad26.COV2.S vaccine versus placebo. The clonotype originates from a person between 18 and 65 years old who received the Ad26.COV2.S COVID-19 vaccine or a placebo. The chain employs TRBV2 and TRBJ2-2; D gene uncertain. This CDR3 is CASSGLNTGELFF. The CDR3, as DNA: TGTGCCAGCAGTGGCCTGAACACCGGGGAGCTGTTTTTT. Filled out from reference TRBV2 and TRBJ2-2, the complete variable domain reads EPEVTQTPSHQVTQMGQEVILRCVPISNHLYFYWYRQILGQKVEFLVSFYNNEISEKSEIFDDQFSVERPDGSNFTLKIRSTKLEDSAMYFCASSGLNTGELFFGEGSRLTVL.